The rows below give T cell receptor beta chains drawn from one sample of a study of cytomegalovirus exposure and HLA in healthy donors. Sequencing used immunoSEQ multiplex PCR; TCRdb keeps in-frame clones, though not all of them. The sample records about 140,000 clones, about 80% being singletons. Specimen: PBMCs. These TCRs come from a man aged 25 to 45 in good health and CMV-seropositive. Each CDR3 is given with its conserved first and last residue. The D gene is left open where the match is weak. Clone size, where shown, is once, few, many, or a class for clones that have expanded.

D gene	clone size	V gene	CDR3 length	J gene	CDR3 DNA	CDR3 protein
TRBD2	NA	TRBV11-2	17	TRBJ2-3	TGTGCCAGCAGCCCAGCAGTTCAAGCGGGGGGGACAGATACGCAGTATTTT	CASSPAVQAGGTDTQYF
TRBD1	once	TRBV5-1	15	TRBJ2-3	TGCGCCAGCAGCTTGGGGGGACAGACCACAGATACGCAGTATTTT	CASSLGGQTTDTQYF
NA	NA	TRBV5-6	16	TRBJ2-7	TGTGCCAGCAGCTTGGGAGGGACTCTTGAGGGCTACGAGCAGTACTTC	CASSLGGTLEGYEQYF
NA	few	TRBV6-1	12	TRBJ1-2	TGTGCCAGCAGTGATACTGGGGCCGGCTACACCTTC	CASSDTGAGYTF
TRBD1	once	TRBV5-1	14	TRBJ2-7	TGCGCCAGCAGCTCCACCCCCGACAGGGCCGAGCAGTACTTC	CASSSTPDRAEQYF
NA	few	TRBV5-6	14	TRBJ1-2	TGTGCCAGCAGCTTAGGAGAGGGAAACTATGGCTACACCTTC	CASSLGEGNYGYTF
NA	NA	TRBV6-5	15	TRBJ1-1	TGTGCCAGCAATCCCCGGGGGGAAATGAACACTGAAGCTTTCTTT	CASNPRGEMNTEAFF
NA	once	TRBV6-1	14	TRBJ2-7	TGTGCCAGCAGTGAAACGGGACACGCCTACGAGCAGTACTTC	CASSETGHAYEQYF
TRBD2	NA	TRBV2	15	TRBJ2-7	TGTGCCAGCAGTGACGGGACTAGCGGACGGTACGAGCAGTACTTC	CASSDGTSGRYEQYF
NA	NA	TRBV25-1	15	TRBJ2-7	TGTGCCAGCAGTGAAAGCGACCTCCTGACCTACGAGCAGTACTTC	CASSESDLLTYEQYF
TRBD1	NA	TRBV14	13	TRBJ1-2	TGTGCCAGCACCCGAAGGGACAGGGACGGCTACACCTTC	CASTRRDRDGYTF
TRBD1	NA	TRBV28	15	TRBJ2-7	TGTGCCAGCAGCTCCCGGGATGACAGGGGTGGCGAGCAGTACTTC	CASSSRDDRGGEQYF
NA	NA	TRBV6-1	14	TRBJ1-2	TGTGCCAGCAGTGAAGCGCCAGGGATCGGCGGCTACACCTTC	CASSEAPGIGGYTF
NA	NA	TRBV6-4	15	TRBJ2-2	TGTGCCAGCAGTGACTCCGGGAAATACACCGGGGAGCTGTTTTTT	CASSDSGKYTGELFF
TRBD1	NA	TRBV19	11	TRBJ2-1	TGTGCCAGTCGACAGGGTGGGGAGCAGTTCTTC	CASRQGGEQFF
NA	NA	TRBV15	18	TRBJ1-3	TGTGCCACCAGCAGAGAATTGACGACGGGGGACTCTGGAAACACCATATATTTT	CATSRELTTGDSGNTIYF
TRBD1	NA	TRBV14	21	TRBJ2-1	TGTGCCAGCAGCCAAGGGGTGTGGGGACAGGGGGCCCTTGGCTCCTACAATGAGCAGTTCTTC	CASSQGVWGQGALGSYNEQFF
NA	NA	TRBV28	15	TRBJ1-5	TGTGCCAGCAGTTTTGAGAGCCGTGGCAATCAGCCCCAGCATTTT	CASSFESRGNQPQHF
NA	NA	TRBV6-1	13	TRBJ1-3	TGTGCCAGCAGTGAGGGTCGGGGGAACACCATATATTTT	CASSEGRGNTIYF
NA	NA	TRBV4-2	15	TRBJ2-1	TGTGCCAGCAGCCAAGAGTTGCGCCAAAACAATGAGCAGTTCTTC	CASSQELRQNNEQFF
NA	NA	TRBV21-1	16	TRBJ2-3	TGTGCCAGCAGCTTTCGGACTAGCGGGAGGGCAGATACGCAGTATTTT	CASSFRTSGRADTQYF
NA	NA	TRBV6-5	13	TRBJ1-3	TGTGCCAGCAGTGACAGCTCTGGAAACACCATATATTTT	CASSDSSGNTIYF
TRBD2	NA	TRBV7-3	16	TRBJ2-2	TGTGCCAGCAGCCTCGGGACTAGCGCTAACACCGGGGAGCTGTTTTTT	CASSLGTSANTGELFF
TRBD2	NA	TRBV4-1	14	TRBJ2-1	TGCGCCAGCAGCCAAGATTACGCGGGAGGGCCGGAGTTCTTC	CASSQDYAGGPEFF
NA	NA	TRBV28	14	TRBJ2-7	TGTGCCAGCAGTCTAACAGGGTTCTCATACGAGCAGTACTTC	CASSLTGFSYEQYF
NA	NA	TRBV19	14	TRBJ2-5	TGTGCCAGTAGTATATCGACAGCGCAAGAGACCCAGTACTTC	CASSISTAQETQYF
TRBD1	NA	TRBV10-3	14	TRBJ1-1	TGTGCCATCACCCCGGGACAGGGGGCCACTGAAGCTTTCTTT	CAITPGQGATEAFF
TRBD1	NA	TRBV29-1	15	TRBJ1-1	TGCAGCGTTTCCAGCCCGGGACAGGACCCCCCTGAAGCTTTCTTT	CSVSSPGQDPPEAFF